This entry lists 18 T cell receptor beta chains sequenced from one sample in a study of cytomegalovirus exposure and HLA in healthy donors. Primers: 60 Vbeta forward and 13 Jbeta reverse. Only in-frame clones appear in the TCRdb table, and some are missing; sequencing was by immunoSEQ multiplex PCR. Its table records some 120,000 clones. Source material: PBMCs. These receptors all stem from a man aged 25-40 years in good health and CMV-seronegative.

This chain uses TRBV5-1 with TRBJ2-6; D is possibly TRBD1 (5 bases). This CDR3 contains 15 residues. Trimming removed 3 bases from V and 0 bases from J, with 7 bases in between. Germline V gene lookup returns CDR1 SGHRS and CDR2 YFSETQ. In DNA, the CDR3 is TGCGCCAGCAGCTCAGGGAACTCTGGGGCCAACGTCCTGACTTTC. Translation gives CASSSGNSGANVLTF.

The chain employs TRBV18 and TRBJ1-6, with TRBD1 matching over 7 bases. V shed 6 bases and J 8 bases; nucleotides not matched to a gene: 7. CDR1 is KGHSH, CDR2 LQKENI, per germline. This CDR3 region has 14 residues. CDR3 coding DNA: TGTGCCAGCTCGCAGACAGGGTTTGATTCACCCCTCCACTTT. It encodes CASSQTGFDSPLHF.

The chain employs TRBV7-7 and TRBJ2-5; 8 bases line up with TRBD2. V dropped 5 bases and J dropped 5; count of bases not matched to a gene: 7. Per germline, CDR1 SSHAT and CDR2 FNYEAQ (reference sequence). The CDR3 extends over 14 amino acids. CDR3 region: CASSLGGAAETQYF. The CDR3 nucleotides read TGTGCCAGCAGCCTCGGGGGGGCAGCGGAGACCCAGTACTTC.

The chain couples TRBV15 to TRBJ2-3; a possible D gene is TRBD2 (5 bases). Per germline, CDR1 LNHNV and CDR2 YYDKDF (reference sequence). Trimming took 1 base from V and 3 from J, leaving 8 bases between them. The CDR3 is made up of 14 amino acids. CDR3 sequence: CATSRGGSTDTQYF. The CDR3 DNA sequence: TGTGCCACCAGCAGAGGAGGGAGTACAGATACGCAGTATTTT.

The chain joins TRBV28 to TRBJ1-2, with D possibly matching TRBD1 (5 bases). V was clipped by 5 bases and J by 7 bases, with 20 bases between them. CDR3 length equals 15 residues. In germline, CDR1 is MDHEN, CDR2 SYDVKM. The CDR3 DNA reads as TGTGCCAGCAGTCCTGCCTCCGGGGGGATCTCTGGCTACACCTTC. Residues: CASSPASGGISGYTF.

The chain recombines TRBV5-1 with TRBJ2-7; D may be TRBD1 (6 bases). V lost 3 bases and J 2 bases, leaving 24 bases between the germline ends. Germline V gene sequence: CDR1 SGHRS, CDR2 YFSETQ. This CDR3 contains 18 residues. Here the CDR3 reads CASSSHRDRQDETYEQYF. DNA of the CDR3: TGCGCCAGCAGCTCCCACCGCGACCGACAGGATGAAACCTACGAGCAGTACTTC.

The chain has TRBV5-1 and TRBJ2-3; 9 bases map to TRBD2. J was trimmed by 4 bases and V by 4 bases; bases with no gene match: 13. The CDR3 length is 17 residues. CDR1 and CDR2 from the germline V gene are SGHRS and YFSETQ. The CDR3 is CASSPRASGARPDTQYF. Written as DNA, the CDR3 is TGCGCCAGCAGCCCGCGAGCTAGCGGGGCCCGGCCAGATACGCAGTATTTT.

The V and J genes are TRBV19 and TRBJ2-2, with D unclear. CDR1 is LNHDA, CDR2 SQIVND, per germline (reference sequence). V shed 7 bases and J shed 0 bases, with 12 bases lying between them. This CDR3 is 15 amino acids long. The CDR3 here is CASTPTRTNTGELFF. The CDR3 region has the DNA TGTGCCAGTACCCCCACGAGGACGAACACCGGGGAGCTGTTTTTT.

J is TRBJ1-6 and V is TRBV5-5; 7 positions match TRBD1. Germline V gives CDR1 SGHKS, CDR2 YYEKEE (reference sequence). Unmatched junction bases numbered 7, after V lost 6 bases and J lost 4 bases. The CDR3 sequence is 15 residues long. The CDR3 nucleotides are TGTGCCAGCACCCTATTGACAGGGTATAATTCACCCCTCCACTTT. It encodes CASTLLTGYNSPLHF.

The J gene is TRBJ2-1, the V gene TRBV7-6; 10 bases line up with TRBD2. Germline V CDR1 and CDR2: SGHVS, FNYEAQ. The CDR3 extends over 15 amino acids. The junction had 4 bases not matched to a gene; V was cut back by 2 bases and J by 6 bases. CDR3 in DNA: TGTGCCAGCAGCTTAACTCCTAGCGGGGGCAATGAGCAGTTCTTC. Residues: CASSLTPSGGNEQFF.

The chain has TRBV7-9 and TRBJ1-4; 10 positions match TRBD1. The CDR3 is 14 residues long. Germline V gives CDR1 SEHNR, CDR2 FQNEAQ (reference sequence). After removal of 6 bases from V and 6 bases from J, the junction contained 4 bases not matched to a gene. This CDR3 is CASRGDRGDEKLFF. In DNA, the CDR3 is TGTGCCAGCAGAGGGGACAGGGGAGATGAAAAACTGTTTTTT. Variable domain in full (rest from reference TRBV7-9 and TRBJ1-4): DTGVSQNPRHKITKRGQNVTFRCDPISEHNRLYWYRQTLGQGPEFLTYFQNEAQLEKSRLLSDRFSAERPKGSFSTLEIQRTEQGDSAMYLCASRGDRGDEKLFFGSGTQLSVL.

This chain links TRBV5-4 with TRBJ2-2; TRBD2 agrees at 8 bases. With V trimmed by 6 bases and J by 4 bases, 8 bases remained unmatched. The CDR3 spans 15 residues. Germline V CDR1 and CDR2: SGHNT, YYREEE (reference sequence). CDR3 nucleotides: TGTGCCAGCACCCCCACTAGCGGATTCACCGGGGAGCTGTTTTTT. Translation gives CASTPTSGFTGELFF.

The V and J genes are TRBV5-1 and TRBJ2-2; TRBD1 is a possible D gene (5 bases). Trimming cost V 2 bases and J 8 bases, with 16 bases left between them. Germline loops: CDR1 SGHRS, CDR2 YFSETQ. CDR3 length equals 15 residues. The CDR3 DNA reads as TGCGCCAGCAGCTTTGGCAGGGCCGATGCTGGGGAGCTGTTTTTT. It codes for CASSFGRADAGELFF.

The V call is TRBV5-1, the J call TRBJ1-2, with D hard to call. V was cut by 4 bases and J by 3 bases, with 13 bases left in between. Germline V CDR1 and CDR2: SGHRS, YFSETQ. The CDR3 extends over 14 amino acids. The CDR3: CASSLAGSDYGYTF. The CDR3 bases are TGCGCCAGCAGCCTGGCGGGGAGCGACTATGGCTACACCTTC.

V gene TRBV5-1 combines with J gene TRBJ1-4; 8 bases match TRBD1. V shed 3 bases, J shed 7 bases, and the junction held 8 bases outside the gene matches. In germline, CDR1 is SGHRS, CDR2 YFSETQ. The CDR3 is 15 amino acids. CDR3 coding DNA: TGCGCCAGCAGCTCCAGCCCGACAGGGGTTGAAAAACTGTTTTTT. Translated, it gives CASSSSPTGVEKLFF.

The rearrangement joins TRBV4-2 to TRBJ2-7, with 11 bases identical to TRBD2. Germline CDR1 LGHNA, CDR2 YNFKEQ. The CDR3 extends over 15 amino acids. Unmatched junction bases numbered 2, after V lost 0 bases and J lost 4 bases. The CDR3 sequence is CASSQEPSGGYEQYF. The CDR3, as DNA: TGTGCCAGCAGCCAAGAGCCTAGCGGGGGGTACGAGCAGTACTTC.

The V and J genes are TRBV9 and TRBJ2-1; possibly TRBD1 for D (5 bases). CDR1 is SGDLS and CDR2 is YYNGEE in the germline V gene. V was cut by 6 bases and J by 8 bases, with 18 bases left in between. This CDR3 is 14 amino acids long. The CDR3 nucleotides are TGTGCCAGCACCCTTGATTGGGGCCGTGATGAGCAGTTCTTC. It yields the protein CASTLDWGRDEQFF.

V is TRBV5-1 and J is TRBJ1-3; the D gene is possibly TRBD1 (5 bases). The V and J ends lost 0 bases and 0 bases respectively, with 7 bases between them. CDR3 size: 15 residues. Germline V CDR1 and CDR2: SGHRS, YFSETQ. The CDR3: CASSLDRFSGNTIYF. The DNA for the CDR3 is TGCGCCAGCAGCTTGGACAGGTTCTCTGGAAACACCATATATTTT.